The clone carrying this TCR beta chain was recorded only once. No antigen is known for it. These data come from a study of blood T cells in healthy people across ages. General study points: It was not known whether donors were CMV positive (a possible confounder of expanded clonotype changes). Both naive CD4+ cell counts and diversity were greater in long-lived donors than in aged donors. It was found that TCR beta diversity correlated strongly with the percentage of naive T cells.

A second PCR, run for about 7 to 11 cycles, used a sample-barcoded 5' primer plus a J-beta primer mix. TCRdb recomputed calls from the 5' RACE reads with MiXCR, one row per CDR3 protein. This table holds approximately 600,000 distinct CDR3 sequences, under 65% found once. Peripheral blood, approximately 10 milliliters per donor, was collected. CDR1 and CDR2 from the germline V gene are MGHRA and YSYEKL. The length of the CDR3 is 15 residues. Between the trimmed V and J ends, which lost 0 bases and 10 bases, there was a span of 17 bases. This sequence was found in a man between 60 and 75 years old in good health. V gene TRBV4-1 combines with J gene TRBJ2-3; D is ambiguous. Sequenced material: blood. The CDR3 is CASSQDGVASEAQYF. DNA for the CDR3: TGCGCCAGCAGCCAAGACGGCGTCGCCAGTGAGGCGCAGTATTTT.